This entry features one T cell receptor (beta chain) sequence. The sample belongs to a study of blood T cell repertoires in COVID-19. Study-level information: Donors in the United States, Italy and Spain gave samples during acute or convalescent COVID-19. Nucleic acid was either cDNA or gDNA, and it came from T cells, B-cell-depleted T cells, or PBMCs.

Original data processing: Amplification from reference gene primers served as the basis for estimated nucleated cell counts. Only in-frame clones appear in the TCRdb table, and some are missing; sequencing was by immunoSEQ multiplex PCR. V and J calls and clone size are given by that table; D and trimming were obtained from the DNA. The sample records more than 85,000 clones, 82% being singletons. This CDR3 has 14 residues. V was shortened by 5 bases and J by 11 bases, with 24 bases between the two germline ends. Germline V gene sequence: CDR1 SQVTM, CDR2 ANQGSEA. The gene calls are TRBV29-1 and TRBJ1-1; D unclear. The source of this sequence is a man between 70 and 80 years old with acute or convalescent COVID-19. The sequenced sample was peripheral blood. The DNA of the CDR3 is TGCAGCGTTTTCGGAGCCCTCCCTGGCGAGCGCGCTTTCTTT. The encoded protein is CSVFGALPGERAFF.